The next 29 T cell receptor beta chains were all read from a single sample in a study of blood T cell repertoires in COVID-19. Method: immunoSEQ multiplex PCR; TCRdb's copy keeps in-frame clones and lacks some. The table records 150,000 or so clones, around 89% of them present only once. Sequences were obtained from PBMCs or T cells enriched from blood (not recorded which). The receptors derive from a woman aged 25 to 45 with acute COVID-19.

The CDR3 sequence: CASSQMDREDGGYTF. The CDR3 DNA reads TGCGCCAGCAGCCAAATGGACAGGGAGGACGGAGGCTACACCTTC. The V call is TRBV4-3, the J call TRBJ1-2; 8 nucleotides line up with TRBD1. The CDR3 loop spans 15 amino acids. The junction had 10 bases not matched to a gene; V was cut back by 2 bases and J by 8 bases. Germline V CDR1 and CDR2: LGHNA, YSLEER.

The rearrangement joins TRBV6-2 or TRBV6-3 to TRBJ2-1, with a possible D match to TRBD2 (6 bases). V dropped 5 bases and J dropped 7 bases, with 12 bases sitting between them. The CDR3 length is 13 residues. The germline CDR1 and CDR2 sequences are MNHEY and SVGEGT. The CDR3 DNA is TGTGCCAGCAGTCGACTAGGTGGGAATGAGCAGTTCTTC. This encodes CASSRLGGNEQFF.

CDR3 in amino acids: CASRDWLQDEQYF. Written as DNA, the CDR3 is TGTGCCAGCAGGGATTGGCTACAGGACGAGCAGTACTTC. This chain joins TRBV7-9 and TRBJ2-7; tentative D call: TRBD1 (5 bases). The germline gives CDR1 SEHNR, CDR2 FQNEAQ (reference sequence). The CDR3 runs 13 residues. The V gene lost 6 bases and the J gene lost 5 bases, with 14 bases spanning the gap.

The J gene is TRBJ1-2, the V gene TRBV4-1, with D unclear. The germline V gene encodes CDR1 MGHRA and CDR2 YSYEKL. The CDR3 has 15 residues. Trimming left V 0 bases short and J 0 bases short, with 8 bases between. Here the CDR3 reads CASSQEKEPNYGYTF. The CDR3 nucleotides read TGCGCCAGCAGCCAAGAAAAAGAGCCTAACTATGGCTACACCTTC.

The rearrangement joins TRBV18 to TRBJ1-3, with D possibly TRBD1 on 6 matching bases. CDR1 and CDR2 (germline): KGHSH, LQKENI. Trimming removed 8 bases from V and 4 bases from J, with 18 bases in between. This CDR3 has 15 amino acids. For the CDR3, the DNA is TGTGCCAGCACCCTAATCGGGGGGCGAGGAAACACCATATATTTT. Encoded protein: CASTLIGGRGNTIYF.

V and J are TRBV13 and TRBJ2-1; TRBD2 aligns across 8 bases. In germline, CDR1 is PRHDT, CDR2 FYEKMQ (reference sequence). V was pared by 4 bases and J by 10 bases, with 9 bases of the junction left unmatched. This CDR3 comprises 14 residues. CDR3 in amino acids: CASSSYLSGTEQFF. The CDR3 DNA sequence: TGTGCCAGCAGCTCTTATCTTAGCGGGACCGAGCAGTTCTTC.

The rearrangement joins TRBV6-5 to TRBJ2-7; D gene unclear. V gave up 4 bases and J gave up 3 bases, with 19 bases separating them. CDR3 length: 16 amino acids. Germline V gene data show CDR1 as MNHEY and CDR2 as SVGAGI. The CDR3 bases are TGTGCCAGCAGTTCCCGAACGGGTGTATTGGGCTACGAGCAGTACTTC. Protein: CASSSRTGVLGYEQYF.

This sequence joins TRBV21-1 and TRBJ1-1; the table assigns TRBD1, which was not confirmed against the DNA. TRBV21-1 is termed a pseudogene. The CDR3 runs 14 residues. The CDR3 DNA reads as TGTGCCAGCAATACAGGGGAATTGAACACTGAAGCTTTCTTT. It translates to CASNTGELNTEAFF.

The V and J genes are TRBV3-1 (or the pseudogene TRBV3-2) and TRBJ2-7; 11 bases match TRBD2. Germline V gene sequence: CDR1 LGHDT, CDR2 YNNKEL (reference sequence). CDR3 size: 16 residues. Losses at the gene ends were 5 bases for V and 7 bases for J; bases not matched to a gene: 13. The DNA of the CDR3 is TGTGCCAGCAGCTCCCGGGGTAGCGGGAGGGCAGGGGAGCAGTACTTC. It translates to CASSSRGSGRAGEQYF.

CDR3 region: CAWSVGQPTAGNTIYF. CDR3 sequence (DNA): TGTGCCTGGAGTGTGGGGCAGCCAACTGCTGGAAACACCATATATTTT. This chain links TRBV30 with TRBJ1-3, with D perhaps matching TRBD1 (5 bases). Deletions cut 0 bases from V and 2 bases from J, with 14 bases between. Germline assignment: CDR1 GTSNPN and CDR2 SVGIG (reference sequence). The CDR3 is made up of 16 amino acids. Filled out from reference TRBV30 and TRBJ1-3, the complete variable domain reads SQTIHQWPATLVQPVGSPLSLECTVEGTSNPNLYWYRQAAGRGLQLLFYSVGIGQISSEVPQNLSASRPQDRQFILSSKKLLLSDSGFYLCAWSVGQPTAGNTIYFGEGSWLTVV.

This clone showed up just once. CDR3 sequence reads: CASSYSNSQETQYF. CDR3 bases: TGTGCCAGCAGTTACTCGAACAGCCAAGAGACCCAGTACTTC. The gene calls are TRBV6-5 and TRBJ2-5; the D is unclear. This CDR3 region has 14 residues. V dropped 0 bases and J dropped 1 base, with 6 bases sitting between them. CDR1 is MNHEY and CDR2 is SVGAGI in the germline V gene.

The rearrangement links TRBV7-2 to TRBJ2-5; TRBD1 aligns across 11 bases. The CDR3 covers 15 residues. Germline loops: CDR1 SGHTA, CDR2 FQGNSA. The trim removed 4 bases at V and 6 bases at J, leaving 7 bases unmatched. CDR3 sequence reads: CASSWGTGGGQTQYF. In nucleotides, the CDR3 is TGTGCCAGCAGCTGGGGGACAGGGGGTGGACAGACCCAGTACTTC.

The chain carries TRBV6-5 and TRBJ1-2, with D unresolved. From germline, CDR1 is MNHEY and CDR2 SVGAGI. This CDR3 comprises 15 residues. Deletions cut 0 bases from V and 2 bases from J, with 10 bases between. The CDR3 is CASSYSESWNYGYTF. CDR3 coding DNA: TGTGCCAGCAGTTACTCGGAGAGTTGGAACTATGGCTACACCTTC.

This clone showed up just once. The rearrangement joins TRBV7-9 to TRBJ1-5; D gene uncertain. Germline assignment: CDR1 SEHNR and CDR2 FQNEAQ (reference sequence). Trimming left V 0 bases short and J 2 bases short, with 14 bases between. CDR3 size: 17 residues. The CDR3 nucleotides read TGTGCCAGCAGCTTAGCAATTGGGCCGGAGGGCAATCAGCCCCAGCATTTT. Its protein product is CASSLAIGPEGNQPQHF. The full variable domain, completed using reference TRBV7-9 and TRBJ1-5, is DTGVSQNPRHKITKRGQNVTFRCDPISEHNRLYWYRQTLGQGPEFLTYFQNEAQLEKSRLLSDRFSAERPKGSFSTLEIQRTEQGDSAMYLCASSLAIGPEGNQPQHFGDGTRLSIL.

The chain links TRBV7-6 to TRBJ1-3; no firm D call. Trimming left V 2 bases short and J 4 bases short, with 12 bases between. Germline CDR1 is SGHVS and CDR2 is FNYEAQ. The CDR3 runs 15 residues. The DNA for the CDR3 is TGTGCCAGCAGCTTATCCCTAAATAAGGGAAACACCATATATTTT. It specifies CASSLSLNKGNTIYF.

CDR3 bases: TGTGCCAGCAGTTTATCCGGGGGGAACACTGAAGCTTTCTTT. It specifies CASSLSGGNTEAFF. The rearrangement links TRBV28 to TRBJ1-1; D is possibly TRBD1 (5 bases). This CDR3 spans 14 amino acids. The germline V gene has CDR1 MDHEN and CDR2 SYDVKM. Deletions cut 1 base from V and 1 base from J, with 7 bases between.

In its sample, this clone was seen a few times. This rearrangement joins TRBV7-6 to TRBJ2-2, with D unclear. Germline assignment: CDR1 SGHVS and CDR2 FNYEAQ. Trimming took 1 base from V and 5 from J, leaving 8 bases between them. The CDR3 runs 14 residues. The CDR3 reads CASSLGAITGELFF. In DNA, the CDR3 is TGTGCCAGCAGCTTAGGAGCCATTACCGGGGAGCTGTTTTTT.

The J gene is TRBJ2-5, the V gene TRBV28, with D possibly matching TRBD1 (5 bases). CDR1 and CDR2 from the germline V gene are MDHEN and SYDVKM. The CDR3 loop spans 11 amino acids. V lost 6 bases and J 5 bases, leaving 7 bases between the germline ends. The CDR3 loop is CASRGHETQYF. Written as DNA, the CDR3 is TGTGCCAGCAGGGGGCACGAGACCCAGTACTTC.

The rearrangement uses TRBV7-9 and TRBJ2-1; no firm D call. CDR1 and CDR2 (germline): SEHNR, FQNEAQ (reference sequence). This CDR3 has 11 amino acids. Trimming took 2 bases from V and 9 from J, leaving 5 bases between them. This chain's CDR3 is CASSLPFEQFF. The CDR3 region has the DNA TGTGCCAGCAGCTTACCTTTTGAGCAGTTCTTC. The variable domain in full, with the rest retrieved from reference TRBV7-9 and TRBJ2-1, is DTGVSQNPRHKITKRGQNVTFRCDPISEHNRLYWYRQTLGQGPEFLTYFQNEAQLEKSRLLSDRFSAERPKGSFSTLEIQRTEQGDSAMYLCASSLPFEQFFGPGTRLTVL.

The chain is built from TRBV7-8 and TRBJ2-7; 7 nucleotides line up with TRBD2. CDR1 is SGHVS, CDR2 FQNEAQ, per germline. The CDR3 is 19 amino acids. J was trimmed by 0 bases and V by 0 bases; bases with no gene match: 14. The CDR3 bases are TGTGCCAGCAGCTTAGCTGTCGGCGGGAGAGATACCCACTCCTACGAGCAGTACTTC. Translating gives CASSLAVGGRDTHSYEQYF.

This chain uses TRBV19 with TRBJ1-4, with a weak D call TRBD1 (5 bases). Germline V gene data show CDR1 as LNHDA and CDR2 as SQIVND (reference sequence). The CDR3 has 15 amino acids. Trimming stripped 4 bases from V and 5 bases from J, with 14 bases between. The CDR3 nucleotides read TGTGCCAGTAGTACCTCCGACAGACCGAATGAAAAACTGTTTTTT. Encoded protein: CASSTSDRPNEKLFF. Supplemented by reference TRBV19 and TRBJ1-4, the full variable domain reads DGGITQSPKYLFRKEGQNVTLSCEQNLNHDAMYWYRQDPGQGLRLIYYSQIVNDFQKGDIAEGYSVSREKKESFPLTVTSAQKNPTAFYLCASSTSDRPNEKLFFGSGTQLSVL.

J is TRBJ1-2 and V is TRBV5-6; TRBD1 agrees at 9 bases. The length of the CDR3 is 15 residues. Germline values: CDR1 SGHDT, CDR2 YYEEEE. With V trimmed by 4 bases and J by 4 bases, 8 bases remained unmatched. The CDR3, as DNA: TGTGCCAGCAGCCGGGGCGGACAGGGGATCTATGGCTACACCTTC. It specifies CASSRGGQGIYGYTF.

The J gene is TRBJ1-4, the V gene TRBV25-1, with 7 bases identical to TRBD1. This CDR3 contains 15 residues. V lost 6 bases and J lost 0; bases outside the gene matches: 4. Germline values: CDR1 MGHDK, CDR2 SYGVNS. DNA of the CDR3: TGTGCCAGCAGGGCACAGGGGCCAACTAATGAAAAACTGTTTTTT. Its translation: CASRAQGPTNEKLFF.

The rearrangement joins TRBV30 to TRBJ1-4, with D perhaps matching TRBD1 (5 bases). Germline CDR1 is GTSNPN and CDR2 is SVGIG (reference sequence). The CDR3 is 13 residues long. Trimming cost V 5 bases and J 2 bases, with 9 bases left between them. Here the CDR3 DNA reads TGTGCCTGGGCCGGGGGGACTAATGAAAAACTGTTTTTT. It translates to CAWAGGTNEKLFF.

V is TRBV21-1 and J is TRBJ2-3; the D call in the table, TRBD2, was not verified against the DNA. TRBV21-1 is noted as a pseudogene. CDR3 length: 17 residues. CDR3 DNA sequence: TGTGCCAGCAGCAATGTCGATGGACTAGCGGGAGCAGATACGCAGTATTTT. Its translation: CASSNVDGLAGADTQYF.

The V gene is TRBV5-4, the J gene TRBJ1-3; perhaps TRBD1 as D (6 bases). The CDR3 covers 16 residues. V dropped 1 base and J dropped 3 bases, with 14 bases sitting between them. Germline V CDR1 and CDR2: SGHNT, YYREEE (reference sequence). The CDR3 here is CASSLSPDSDGNTIYF. The CDR3 nucleotides are TGTGCCAGCAGCTTGTCCCCGGACAGTGATGGAAACACCATATATTTT. Variable domain in full (rest from reference TRBV5-4 and TRBJ1-3): ETGVTQSPTHLIKTRGQQVTLRCSSQSGHNTVSWYQQALGQGPQFIFQYYREEENGRGNFPPRFSGLQFPNYSSELNVNALELDDSALYLCASSLSPDSDGNTIYFGEGSWLTVV.

The chain is built from TRBV9 and TRBJ2-2, with D uncertain. Germline V lookup: CDR1 SGDLS, CDR2 YYNGEE. V shed 0 bases and J shed 4 bases, with 7 bases lying between them. This CDR3 comprises 14 residues. The CDR3 sequence is CASSVGHLTGELFF. In DNA form, the CDR3 reads TGTGCCAGCAGCGTAGGACATCTCACCGGGGAGCTGTTTTTT.

The chain is built from TRBV19 and TRBJ2-7, with 13 bases aligning to TRBD2. This CDR3 spans 16 amino acids. J gave up 5 bases and V 2 bases, and 6 bases lay outside the gene matches. Germline V gene data show CDR1 as LNHDA and CDR2 as SQIVND (reference sequence). CDR3 in amino acids: CASSIRGLAGNNEQYF. Here the CDR3 DNA reads TGTGCCAGTAGTATACGGGGACTAGCGGGAAACAACGAGCAGTACTTC.

This chain uses TRBV13 with TRBJ2-7; 7 positions agree with TRBD2. This CDR3 spans 17 amino acids. Germline V CDR1 and CDR2: PRHDT, FYEKMQ (reference sequence). The J segment lost 2 bases and the V segment lost 2 bases, leaving 12 bases of the junction unmatched. CDR3: CASSLTTGLAAPYEQYF. CDR3 sequence (DNA): TGTGCCAGCAGCTTAACTACTGGCCTAGCGGCTCCCTACGAGCAGTACTTC.